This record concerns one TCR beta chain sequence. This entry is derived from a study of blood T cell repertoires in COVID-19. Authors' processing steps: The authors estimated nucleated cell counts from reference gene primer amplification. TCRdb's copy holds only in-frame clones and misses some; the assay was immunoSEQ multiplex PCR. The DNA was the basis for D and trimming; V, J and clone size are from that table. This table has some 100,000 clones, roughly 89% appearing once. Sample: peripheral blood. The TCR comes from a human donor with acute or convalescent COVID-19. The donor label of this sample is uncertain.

CDR3 loop: CASSPGSYEQYF. CDR3 in DNA: TGTGCCAGCAGTCCAGGTTCCTACGAGCAGTACTTC. The genes are TRBV27 and TRBJ2-7, with D unclear. CDR1 MNHEY and CDR2 SMNVEV come from the germline V gene (reference sequence). The V gene lost 5 bases and the J gene lost 1 base, with 6 bases spanning the gap. This CDR3 region has 12 residues.